One and the same sample provided the 18 T cell receptor beta chains below, sequenced in a study of blood T cell repertoires in COVID-19 (dated by TCRdb to 2020 to 2021). The library was built by means of the immunoSEQ multiplex PCR assay. TCRdb retrieved this table from immuneACCESS and kept in-frame rearrangements only. Not all clones are present; in checked studies, unresolved V genes account for under half, and no reason is known for the remainder. This sample comprises fewer than 200,000 clones, almost 80% of them detected only once. Around 16% of the sample is held by the ten biggest clonotypes. Sequencing was performed on PBMCs or T cells enriched from blood (not recorded which). Receptors originate from a woman between 50 and 59 years old who had recovered from COVID-19.

This rearrangement joins TRBV18 to TRBJ2-6; 7 bases fit TRBD1. Trimming removed 1 base from V and 2 bases from J; junction bases left unmatched: 2. From germline, CDR1 is KGHSH and CDR2 LQKENI. The CDR3 is 16 residues long. For the CDR3, the DNA is TGTGCCAGCTCACCACAGGGGGCGCCTGGGGCCAACGTCCTGACTTTC. Residues: CASSPQGAPGANVLTF.

The gene calls are TRBV28 and TRBJ1-6; D not resolved. CDR1 is MDHEN, CDR2 SYDVKM, per germline. There are 14 residues in the CDR3. V lost 1 base and J lost 7, with 8 bases in between. Here the CDR3 DNA reads TGTGCCAGCAGTTTATTCGGGAAAAATTCACCCCTCCACTTT. Translating gives CASSLFGKNSPLHF.

V gene TRBV28 combines with J gene TRBJ2-7, with 10 bases that match TRBD1. This CDR3 spans 14 amino acids. The germline CDR1 and CDR2 sequences are MDHEN and SYDVKM. V trimming: 7 bases; J trimming: 4 bases; junction bases outside the gene matches: 7. For the CDR3, the DNA is TGTGCCAGCAACTCCCGGGACAGGGGTTACGAGCAGTACTTC. Encoded protein: CASNSRDRGYEQYF.

This clone was observed once. V and J are TRBV15 and TRBJ2-7; weak D call: TRBD1 (7 bases). Trimming left V 1 base short and J 2 bases short, with 18 bases between. This CDR3 comprises 17 residues. The germline V gene has CDR1 LNHNV and CDR2 YYDKDF (reference sequence). The CDR3 sequence is CATSRGVAGGSPYEQYF. As DNA, the CDR3 is TGTGCCACCAGCAGAGGAGTCGCAGGGGGGTCTCCCTACGAGCAGTACTTC.

A single count supports this clone. The chain has TRBV11-3 and TRBJ2-5; the D gene is possibly TRBD2 (5 bases). The CDR3 runs 13 residues. V shed 5 bases and J shed 5 bases, with 12 bases lying between them. Per germline, CDR1 SGHNT and CDR2 YENEEA. In nucleotides, the CDR3 is TGTGCCAGCAGCCCCGGGGTTCGGGAGACCCAGTACTTC. Translation gives CASSPGVRETQYF.

This chain uses TRBV6-5 with TRBJ2-4; D unresolved. V was trimmed by 6 bases and J by 5 bases, leaving 14 bases between them. CDR1 and CDR2 from the germline V gene are MNHEY and SVGAGI. The CDR3 runs 14 residues. CDR3 residues: CASRGQSFQNIQYF. The CDR3 DNA follows: TGTGCCAGCAGGGGCCAGTCCTTTCAAAACATTCAGTACTTC.

The chain couples TRBV9 to TRBJ2-7; possible D gene TRBD2, 6 bases. Per germline, CDR1 SGDLS and CDR2 YYNGEE. The CDR3 loop spans 14 amino acids. Trimming removed 4 bases at V and 6 bases at J, with 17 bases between. The DNA of the CDR3 is TGTGCCAGCAGCCTCCTAGCGTCCCCGATCGAGCAGTACTTC. It yields the protein CASSLLASPIEQYF.

The chain uses TRBV7-2 and TRBJ1-2; TRBD1 agrees at 7 bases. The CDR3 consists of 16 residues. With V trimmed by 1 base and J by 9 bases, 14 bases remained unmatched. In germline, CDR1 is SGHTA, CDR2 FQGNSA. CDR3 nucleotide sequence: TGTGCCAGCAGCTTAGTGGGCGGGACAGCGGGGGGTAGCTACACCTTC. Translating gives CASSLVGGTAGGSYTF. The complete variable domain, with remaining parts taken from reference TRBV7-2 and TRBJ1-2, reads GAGVSQSPSNKVTEKGKDVELRCDPISGHTALYWYRQSLGQGLEFLIYFQGNSAPDKSGLPSDRFSAERTGGSVSTLTIQRTQQEDSAVYLCASSLVGGTAGGSYTFGSGTRLTVV.

The chain recombines TRBV27 with TRBJ2-1, with TRBD1 matching over 10 bases. The V gene end was trimmed by 5 bases and the J gene end by 4 bases; junction bases not matched to a gene: 5. The CDR3 totals 15 residues. Germline V gene lookup returns CDR1 MNHEY and CDR2 SMNVEV (reference sequence). CDR3 in amino acids: CASSLGTGVYNEQFF. The DNA for the CDR3 is TGTGCCAGCAGTCTTGGGACAGGGGTATACAATGAGCAGTTCTTC.

The chain couples TRBV9 to TRBJ1-2; TRBD1 matches 7 bases. This CDR3 comprises 15 residues. V shed 3 bases, J shed 4 bases, and the junction held 9 bases outside the gene matches. Germline values: CDR1 SGDLS, CDR2 YYNGEE. The CDR3 here is CASSATGLSVYGYTF. CDR3 nucleotides: TGTGCCAGCAGCGCGACAGGGCTAAGTGTCTATGGCTACACCTTC.

This sequence joins TRBV6-5 and TRBJ2-1; 9 bases align to TRBD2. The CDR3 loop spans 16 amino acids. CDR1 and CDR2 from the germline V gene are MNHEY and SVGAGI. After removal of 1 base from V and 6 bases from J, the junction contained 7 bases not matched to a gene. The CDR3 spells CASSYLRSGSRNEQFF. For the CDR3, the DNA is TGTGCCAGCAGTTACTTACGTAGCGGGAGTCGCAATGAGCAGTTCTTC.

The J gene is TRBJ1-5, the V gene TRBV23-1; D remains ambiguous. TRBV23-1 is an ORF, with its function uncertain. The CDR3 runs 15 residues. V lost 7 bases and J lost 10, with 23 bases in between. The CDR3 region has the DNA TGCGCCAGCATAAAAAATGGGCCCTTCATAGAACCCCAGCATTTT. Protein sequence: CASIKNGPFIEPQHF.

This chain connects TRBV4-1 to TRBJ1-1; 7 bases fit TRBD1. Germline lookup yields CDR1 MGHRA and CDR2 YSYEKL. This CDR3 spans 17 amino acids. The trim removed 0 bases at V and 0 bases at J, leaving 7 bases unmatched. The DNA for the CDR3 is TGCGCCAGCAGCCAAGAGTCAGGGGGAACCTTGAACACTGAAGCTTTCTTT. It translates to CASSQESGGTLNTEAFF.

This chain uses TRBV6-1 with TRBJ1-2, with 7 bases identical to TRBD1. CDR3 length equals 14 residues. CDR1 is MNHNS and CDR2 is SASEGT in the germline V gene. The V and J ends lost 2 bases and 3 bases, in that order; junction bases with no gene match: 3. The CDR3 region is CASSELDRDYGYTF. The DNA for the CDR3 is TGTGCCAGCAGTGAACTCGACAGGGACTATGGCTACACCTTC.

CDR3 DNA: TGTGCCAGCAGCCCCGGGACAGGGGATTCACCCCTCCACTTT. Protein product: CASSPGTGDSPLHF. This chain connects TRBV6-5 to TRBJ1-6, with 10 bases identical to TRBD1. After removal of 6 bases from V and 8 bases from J, the junction contained 4 bases not matched to a gene. This CDR3 comprises 14 residues. Germline CDR1 MNHEY, CDR2 SVGAGI.

The genes are TRBV19 and TRBJ2-4; 9 positions agree with TRBD1. This CDR3 has 19 residues. Trimming took 5 bases from V and 0 from J; bases not matched to a gene: 14. Germline CDR1 LNHDA, CDR2 SQIVND (reference sequence). For the CDR3, the DNA is TGTGCCAGTAGTTTAGGGACAGGGCTTGGGAGGATAGCCAAAAACATTCAGTACTTC. Its translation is CASSLGTGLGRIAKNIQYF.

The rearrangement uses TRBV6-6 and TRBJ1-1; D gene uncertain. Per germline, CDR1 MNHNY and CDR2 SVGAGI (reference sequence). The CDR3 is 14 amino acids. V was trimmed by 2 bases and J by 0 bases, leaving 7 bases between them. For the CDR3, the DNA is TGTGCCAGCAGTTACAGCACAGTGAACACTGAAGCTTTCTTT. Residues: CASSYSTVNTEAFF.

The chain carries TRBV9 and TRBJ2-3, with 8 positions matching TRBD2. Germline CDR1 and CDR2: SGDLS and YYNGEE. Unmatched junction bases numbered 8, after V lost 0 bases and J lost 5 bases. The CDR3 loop spans 16 amino acids. The CDR3 DNA is TGTGCCAGCAGCGTAGGGCCAGCGGGAGCGGGAGATACGCAGTATTTT. Translation: CASSVGPAGAGDTQYF.